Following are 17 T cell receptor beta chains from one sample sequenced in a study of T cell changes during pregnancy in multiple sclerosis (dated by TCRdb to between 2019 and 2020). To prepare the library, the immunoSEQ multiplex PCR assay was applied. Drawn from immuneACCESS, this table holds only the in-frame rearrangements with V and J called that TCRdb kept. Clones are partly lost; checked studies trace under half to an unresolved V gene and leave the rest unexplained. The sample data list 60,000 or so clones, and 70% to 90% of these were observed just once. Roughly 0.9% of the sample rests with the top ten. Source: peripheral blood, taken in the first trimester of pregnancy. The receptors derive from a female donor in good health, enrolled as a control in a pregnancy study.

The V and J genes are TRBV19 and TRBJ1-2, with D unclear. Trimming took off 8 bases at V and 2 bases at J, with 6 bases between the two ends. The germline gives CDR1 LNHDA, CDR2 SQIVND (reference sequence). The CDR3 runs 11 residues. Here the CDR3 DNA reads TGTGCCAGTGGCACCAACTATGGCTACACCTTC. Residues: CASGTNYGYTF. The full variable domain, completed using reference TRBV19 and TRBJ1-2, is DGGITQSPKYLFRKEGQNVTLSCEQNLNHDAMYWYRQDPGQGLRLIYYSQIVNDFQKGDIAEGYSVSREKKESFPLTVTSAQKNPTAFYLCASGTNYGYTFGSGTRLTVV.

CDR3 protein: CASSFSLDAYEQYF. In nucleotides, the CDR3 is TGTGCCAGCAGCTTTTCACTAGATGCCTACGAGCAGTACTTC. The chain has TRBV7-9 and TRBJ2-7; D is perhaps TRBD2 (5 bases). Germline V lookup: CDR1 SEHNR, CDR2 FQNEAQ (reference sequence). V lost 3 bases, J lost 2 bases, and 11 bases lay in between. CDR3 length equals 14 residues.

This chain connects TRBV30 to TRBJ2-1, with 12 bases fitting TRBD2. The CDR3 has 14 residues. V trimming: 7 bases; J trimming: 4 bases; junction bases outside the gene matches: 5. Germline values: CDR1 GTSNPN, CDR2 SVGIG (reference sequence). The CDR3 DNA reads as TGTGCCTCAGCTAGCGGGGGGGGGTACAATGAGCAGTTCTTC. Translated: CASASGGGYNEQFF.

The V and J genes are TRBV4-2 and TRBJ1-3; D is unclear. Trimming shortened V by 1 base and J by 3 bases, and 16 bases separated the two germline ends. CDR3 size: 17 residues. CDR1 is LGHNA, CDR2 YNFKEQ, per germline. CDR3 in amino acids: CASSQVGGQALGNTIYF. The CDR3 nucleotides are TGTGCCAGCAGCCAAGTAGGTGGGCAGGCACTTGGAAACACCATATATTTT.

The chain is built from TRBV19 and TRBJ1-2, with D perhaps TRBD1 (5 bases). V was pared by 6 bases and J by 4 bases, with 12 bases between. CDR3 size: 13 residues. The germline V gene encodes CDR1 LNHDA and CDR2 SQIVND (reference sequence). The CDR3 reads CASRSAGTYGYTF. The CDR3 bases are TGTGCCAGTAGATCGGCGGGGACCTATGGCTACACCTTC. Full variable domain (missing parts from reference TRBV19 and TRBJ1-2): DGGITQSPKYLFRKEGQNVTLSCEQNLNHDAMYWYRQDPGQGLRLIYYSQIVNDFQKGDIAEGYSVSREKKESFPLTVTSAQKNPTAFYLCASRSAGTYGYTFGSGTRLTVV.

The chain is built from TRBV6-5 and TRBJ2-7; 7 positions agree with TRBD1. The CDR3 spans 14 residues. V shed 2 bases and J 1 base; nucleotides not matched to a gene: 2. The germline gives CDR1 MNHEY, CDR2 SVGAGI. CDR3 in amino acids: CASSYQQGSYEQYF. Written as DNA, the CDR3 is TGTGCCAGCAGTTACCAACAGGGGTCCTACGAGCAGTACTTC.

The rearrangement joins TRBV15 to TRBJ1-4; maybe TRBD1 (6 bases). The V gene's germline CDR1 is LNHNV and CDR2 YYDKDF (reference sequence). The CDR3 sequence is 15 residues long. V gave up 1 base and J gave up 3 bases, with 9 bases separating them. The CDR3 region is CATSRGGGSNEKLFF. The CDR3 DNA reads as TGTGCCACCAGCAGAGGGGGGGGCTCTAATGAAAAACTGTTTTTT.

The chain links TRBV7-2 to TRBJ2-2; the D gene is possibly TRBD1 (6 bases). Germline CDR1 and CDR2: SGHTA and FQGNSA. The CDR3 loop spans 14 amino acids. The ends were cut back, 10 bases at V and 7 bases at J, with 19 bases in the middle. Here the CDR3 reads CATKANGGVGELFF. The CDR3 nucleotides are TGTGCCACCAAGGCCAATGGGGGCGTCGGGGAGCTGTTTTTT.

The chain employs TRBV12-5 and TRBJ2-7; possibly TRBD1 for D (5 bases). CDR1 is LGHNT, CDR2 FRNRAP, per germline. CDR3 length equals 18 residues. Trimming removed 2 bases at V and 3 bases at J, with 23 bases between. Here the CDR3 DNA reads TGTGCTAGTGGTTTGTACCAACCCCGACAGCGCGTAGACTACGAGCAGTACTTC. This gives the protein CASGLYQPRQRVDYEQYF. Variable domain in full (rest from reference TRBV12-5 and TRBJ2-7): DARVTQTPRHKVTEMGQEVTMRCQPILGHNTVFWYRQTMMQGLELLAYFRNRAPLDDSGMPKDRFSAEMPDATLATLKIQPSEPRDSAVYFCASGLYQPRQRVDYEQYFGPGTRLTVT.

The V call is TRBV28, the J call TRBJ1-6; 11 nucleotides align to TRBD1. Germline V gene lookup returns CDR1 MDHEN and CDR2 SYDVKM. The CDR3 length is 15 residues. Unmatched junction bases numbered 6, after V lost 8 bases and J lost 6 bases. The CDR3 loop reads CASYGQGAFNSPLHF. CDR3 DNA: TGTGCCAGCTACGGACAGGGGGCGTTTAATTCACCCCTCCACTTT.

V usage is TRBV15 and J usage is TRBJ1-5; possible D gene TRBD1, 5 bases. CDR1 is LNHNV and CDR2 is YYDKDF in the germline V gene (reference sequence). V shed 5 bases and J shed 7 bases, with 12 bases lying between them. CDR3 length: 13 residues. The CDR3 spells CATSLWGDQPQHF. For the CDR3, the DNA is TGTGCCACCAGCCTTTGGGGGGACCAGCCCCAGCATTTT.

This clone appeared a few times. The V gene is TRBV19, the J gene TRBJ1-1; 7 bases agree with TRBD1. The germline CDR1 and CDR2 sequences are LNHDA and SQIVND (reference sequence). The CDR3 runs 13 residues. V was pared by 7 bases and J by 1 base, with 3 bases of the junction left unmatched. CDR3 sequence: CASNRGGNTEAFF. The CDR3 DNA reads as TGTGCCAGTAACAGGGGAGGGAACACTGAAGCTTTCTTT. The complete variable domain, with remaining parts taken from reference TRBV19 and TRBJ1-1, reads DGGITQSPKYLFRKEGQNVTLSCEQNLNHDAMYWYRQDPGQGLRLIYYSQIVNDFQKGDIAEGYSVSREKKESFPLTVTSAQKNPTAFYLCASNRGGNTEAFFGQGTRLTVV.

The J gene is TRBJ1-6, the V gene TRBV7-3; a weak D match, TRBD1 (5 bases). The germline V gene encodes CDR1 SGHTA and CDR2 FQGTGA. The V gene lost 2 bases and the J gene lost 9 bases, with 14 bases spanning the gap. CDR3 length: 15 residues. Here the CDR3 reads CASSLEGRAGSPLHF. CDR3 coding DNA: TGTGCCAGCAGCTTAGAAGGCAGGGCTGGTTCACCCCTCCACTTT.

CDR3 in DNA: TGTGCCAGCAGCCGGTGGGAGGGTAACACCGGGGAGCTGTTTTTT. Its translation: CASSRWEGNTGELFF. The chain recombines TRBV5-6 with TRBJ2-2; 7 nucleotides align to TRBD2. Losses at the gene ends were 4 bases for V and 2 bases for J; bases not matched to a gene: 5. The CDR3 is 15 residues long. The germline gives CDR1 SGHDT, CDR2 YYEEEE.

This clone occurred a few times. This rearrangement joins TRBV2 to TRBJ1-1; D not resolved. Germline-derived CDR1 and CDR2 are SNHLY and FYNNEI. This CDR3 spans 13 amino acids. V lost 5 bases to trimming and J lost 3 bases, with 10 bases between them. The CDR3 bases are TGTGCCAGCAGTCGAGGGCCAGACACTGAAGCTTTCTTT. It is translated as CASSRGPDTEAFF.

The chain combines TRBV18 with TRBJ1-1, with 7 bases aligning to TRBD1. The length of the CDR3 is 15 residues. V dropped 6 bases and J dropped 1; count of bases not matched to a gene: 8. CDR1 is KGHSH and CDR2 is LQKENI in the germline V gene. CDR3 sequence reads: CASSLGAGGNTEAFF. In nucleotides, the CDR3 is TGTGCCAGCTCCCTAGGGGCAGGGGGGAACACTGAAGCTTTCTTT.

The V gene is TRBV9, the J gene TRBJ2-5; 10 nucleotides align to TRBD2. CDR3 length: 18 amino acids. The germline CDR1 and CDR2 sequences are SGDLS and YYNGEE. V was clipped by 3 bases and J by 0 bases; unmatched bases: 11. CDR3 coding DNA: TGTGCCAGCAGCGGCAGGCTAGCGGGGGCCGGGTACCAAGAGACCCAGTACTTC. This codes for CASSGRLAGAGYQETQYF.